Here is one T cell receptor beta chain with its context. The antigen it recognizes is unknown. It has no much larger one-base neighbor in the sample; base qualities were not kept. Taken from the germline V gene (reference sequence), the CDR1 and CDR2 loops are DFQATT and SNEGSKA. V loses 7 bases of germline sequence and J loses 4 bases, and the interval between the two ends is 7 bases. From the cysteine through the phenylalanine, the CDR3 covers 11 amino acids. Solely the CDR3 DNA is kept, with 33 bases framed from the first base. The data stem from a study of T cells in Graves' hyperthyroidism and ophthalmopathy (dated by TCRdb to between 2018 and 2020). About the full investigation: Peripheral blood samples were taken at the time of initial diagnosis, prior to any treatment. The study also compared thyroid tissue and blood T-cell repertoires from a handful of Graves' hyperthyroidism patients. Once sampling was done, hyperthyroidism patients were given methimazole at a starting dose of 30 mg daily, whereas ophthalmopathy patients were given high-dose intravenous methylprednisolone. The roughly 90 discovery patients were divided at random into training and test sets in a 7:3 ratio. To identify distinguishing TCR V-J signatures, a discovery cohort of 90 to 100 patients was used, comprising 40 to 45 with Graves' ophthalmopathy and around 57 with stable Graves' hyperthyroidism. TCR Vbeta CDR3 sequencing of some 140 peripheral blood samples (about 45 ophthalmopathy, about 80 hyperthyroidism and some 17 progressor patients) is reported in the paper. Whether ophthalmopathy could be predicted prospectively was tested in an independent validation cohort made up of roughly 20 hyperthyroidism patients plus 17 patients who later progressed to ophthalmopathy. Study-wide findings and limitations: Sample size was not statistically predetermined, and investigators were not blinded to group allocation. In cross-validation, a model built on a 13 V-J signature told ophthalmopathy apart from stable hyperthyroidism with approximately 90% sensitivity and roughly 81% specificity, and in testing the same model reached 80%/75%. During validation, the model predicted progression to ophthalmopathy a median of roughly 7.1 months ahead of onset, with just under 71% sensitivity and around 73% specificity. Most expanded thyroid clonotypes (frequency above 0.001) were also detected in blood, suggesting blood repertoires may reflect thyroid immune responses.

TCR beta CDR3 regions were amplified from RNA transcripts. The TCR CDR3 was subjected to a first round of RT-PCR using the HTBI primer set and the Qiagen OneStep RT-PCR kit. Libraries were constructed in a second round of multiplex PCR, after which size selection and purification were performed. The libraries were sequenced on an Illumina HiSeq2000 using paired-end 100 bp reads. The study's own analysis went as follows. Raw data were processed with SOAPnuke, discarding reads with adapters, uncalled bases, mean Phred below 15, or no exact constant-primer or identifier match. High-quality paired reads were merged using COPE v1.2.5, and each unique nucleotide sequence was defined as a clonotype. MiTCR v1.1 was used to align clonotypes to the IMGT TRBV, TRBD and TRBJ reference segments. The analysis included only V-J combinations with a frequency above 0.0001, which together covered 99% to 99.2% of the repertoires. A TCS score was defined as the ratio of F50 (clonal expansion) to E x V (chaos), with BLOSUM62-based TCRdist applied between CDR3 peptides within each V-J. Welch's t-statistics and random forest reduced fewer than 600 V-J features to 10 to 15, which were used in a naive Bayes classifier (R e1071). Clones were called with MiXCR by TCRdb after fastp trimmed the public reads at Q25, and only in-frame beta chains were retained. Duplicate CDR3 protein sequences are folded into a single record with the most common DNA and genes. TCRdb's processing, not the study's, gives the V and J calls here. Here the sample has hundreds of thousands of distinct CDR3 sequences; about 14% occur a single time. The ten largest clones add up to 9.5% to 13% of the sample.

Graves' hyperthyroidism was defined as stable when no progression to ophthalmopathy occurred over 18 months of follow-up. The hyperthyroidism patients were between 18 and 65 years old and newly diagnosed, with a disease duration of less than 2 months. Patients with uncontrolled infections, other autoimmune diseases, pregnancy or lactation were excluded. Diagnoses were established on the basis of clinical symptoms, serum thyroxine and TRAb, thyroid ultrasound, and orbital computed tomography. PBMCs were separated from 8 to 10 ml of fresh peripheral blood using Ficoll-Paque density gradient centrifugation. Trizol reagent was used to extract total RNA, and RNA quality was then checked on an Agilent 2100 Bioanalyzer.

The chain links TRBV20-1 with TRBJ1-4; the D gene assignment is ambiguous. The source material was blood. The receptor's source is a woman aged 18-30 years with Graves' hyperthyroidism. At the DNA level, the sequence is TGCAGTGTACCGGATAATGAAAAACTGTTTTTT. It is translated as CSVPDNEKLFF.